Below are 31 T cell receptor beta chains sequenced from a single sample in a study of cytomegalovirus exposure and HLA in healthy donors. The study ran its PCR with 60 Vbeta and 13 Jbeta primers. Generated by immunoSEQ multiplex PCR, the TCRdb table keeps only in-frame clones and is missing some. This sample has around 140,000 clones, with more than 7.5% found just once. Material for sequencing was PBMCs. The source is a man in his fifties or sixties in good health and CMV-seronegative.

The chain joins TRBV18 to TRBJ1-5; perhaps TRBD1 as D (5 bases). Germline-derived CDR1 and CDR2 are KGHSH and LQKENI. The CDR3 is made up of 13 amino acids. The germline V and J ends were trimmed by 8 bases and 2 bases, with 10 bases remaining between them. CDR3 bases: TGTGCCAGCGCGGGGCAGGGCAATCAGCCCCAGCATTTT. This translates into CASAGQGNQPQHF.

The chain links TRBV2 to TRBJ1-6, with 9 bases aligning to TRBD1. The CDR3 is made up of 15 amino acids. The trim removed 7 bases at V and 5 bases at J, leaving 6 bases unmatched. Germline CDR1 and CDR2: SNHLY and FYNNEI. The CDR3 DNA reads as TGTGCCAGCACCGAGGACAGGGGAAATAATTCACCCCTCCACTTT. It codes for CASTEDRGNNSPLHF.

V usage is TRBV6-6 and J usage is TRBJ1-1; D not certain. The ends were cut back, 6 bases at V and 0 bases at J, with 8 bases in the middle. CDR1 is MNHNY, CDR2 SVGAGI, per germline (reference sequence). The CDR3 length is 13 residues. The DNA for the CDR3 is TGTGCCAGCAGCCCCCTGTTGAACACTGAAGCTTTCTTT. Amino acid sequence: CASSPLLNTEAFF.

The V and J genes are TRBV7-6 and TRBJ2-1, with TRBD2 as a possible D gene (5 bases). In germline, CDR1 is SGHVS, CDR2 FNYEAQ. The CDR3 is 16 residues long. V was trimmed by 1 base and J by 5 bases, leaving 15 bases between them. The CDR3 here is CASSLDRFRENNEQFF. The CDR3 DNA reads TGTGCCAGCAGCTTAGACCGGTTCCGGGAAAACAATGAGCAGTTCTTC.

This clone was counted between two and nine times. The conserved closing phenylalanine or tryptophan is absent in this CDR3, likely reflecting a read error. V usage is TRBV10-1 and J usage is TRBJ2-2; D is perhaps TRBD1 (6 bases). Germline CDR1 WNHNN, CDR2 SYGVQD (reference sequence). There are 15 residues in the CDR3. The CDR3 bases are TGCGCCAGCGCCGCAGGGGAGAGGGACACAGGGGAGCTGTTTTTG. Translated: CASAAGERDTGELFL.

This clone has more than one count but fewer than ten. The chain joins TRBV6-5 to TRBJ1-4; 8 nucleotides agree with TRBD1. V lost 6 bases to trimming and J lost 8 bases; unmatched junction nucleotides: 11. CDR1 and CDR2 (germline): MNHEY, SVGAGI. The CDR3 is 15 amino acids. For the CDR3, the DNA is TGTGCCAGCAGCCTCGGACAGGGTAGCTACGAAAAACTGTTTTTT. Translating gives CASSLGQGSYEKLFF.

The CDR3 region is CASSIDRDGTQYF. DNA of the CDR3: TGTGCCAGCAGCATCGACAGGGACGGGACCCAGTACTTC. The chain is built from TRBV11-2 and TRBJ2-5; 7 nucleotides match TRBD1. This CDR3 comprises 13 residues. Germline loops: CDR1 SGHAT, CDR2 FQNNGV. The V gene end was trimmed by 5 bases and the J gene end by 7 bases; junction bases not matched to a gene: 7.

This clone was counted only a few times. CDR3 sequence (DNA): TGTGCCAGCAGCCTCAACACCCTTCTAGCGGGAGCTCGAAATGAGCAGTTCTTC. Protein: CASSLNTLLAGARNEQFF. The chain links TRBV4-2 to TRBJ2-1, with 10 bases lining up with TRBD2. The CDR3 covers 18 residues. J gave up 7 bases and V 4 bases, and 16 bases lay outside the gene matches. CDR1 is LGHNA, CDR2 YNFKEQ, per germline.

In this sample, this clone turned up a few times. The rearrangement uses TRBV28 and TRBJ1-5, with D tentatively TRBD1 (6 bases). The ends were cut back, 6 bases at V and 6 bases at J, with 18 bases in the middle. Per the germline V gene, CDR1 is MDHEN and CDR2 is SYDVKM. This CDR3 contains 15 residues. CDR3 sequence reads: CASRALQGKVQPQHF. As DNA, the CDR3 is TGTGCCAGCAGGGCGCTACAGGGAAAGGTTCAGCCCCAGCATTTT.

This clone was recorded many times. The rearrangement joins TRBV4-2 to TRBJ2-1, with a weak D call TRBD2 (5 bases). Germline V gene lookup returns CDR1 LGHNA and CDR2 YNFKEQ. This CDR3 is 14 amino acids long. V lost 1 base and J 6 bases, leaving 10 bases between the germline ends. The CDR3 loop reads CASSQGQEVNEQFF. The CDR3 coding sequence is TGTGCCAGCAGCCAAGGGCAGGAGGTCAATGAGCAGTTCTTC.

This clone was seen a handful of times. The gene calls are TRBV5-8 and TRBJ1-1; D not certain. CDR3 length: 13 amino acids. Germline CDR1 SGHTS, CDR2 YDEGEE. Between the trimmed V and J ends, which lost 5 bases and 6 bases, there was a span of 14 bases. This CDR3 is CASSAGIRAEAFF. CDR3 bases: TGTGCCAGCAGTGCCGGGATTAGGGCTGAAGCTTTCTTT.

V gene TRBV7-8 combines with J gene TRBJ1-1; the D gene is possibly TRBD1 (5 bases). V dropped 4 bases and J dropped 0 bases, with 15 bases sitting between them. Germline V gene lookup returns CDR1 SGHVS and CDR2 FQNEAQ. The CDR3 loop spans 16 amino acids. The CDR3 DNA reads TGTGCCAGCAGCTCAAACCCGGACAATATGAACACTGAAGCTTTCTTT. This codes for CASSSNPDNMNTEAFF.

The rearrangement links TRBV19 to TRBJ1-4; D possibly corresponds to TRBD1 (5 bases). The germline gives CDR1 LNHDA, CDR2 SQIVND (reference sequence). Trimming removed 4 bases from V and 0 bases from J, with 9 bases in between. This CDR3 region has 15 residues. The CDR3 DNA reads TGTGCCAGTAGTAAAGGGGATGCAACTAATGAAAAACTGTTTTTT. Translating gives CASSKGDATNEKLFF.

This clone was detected only a few times. The genes are TRBV19 and TRBJ2-7; tentative D call: TRBD2 (6 bases). Germline-derived CDR1 and CDR2 are LNHDA and SQIVND (reference sequence). Between the trimmed V and J ends, which lost 3 bases and 0 bases, there was a span of 9 bases. The CDR3 runs 14 residues. The CDR3 nucleotides read TGTGCCAGTAGTATTTCTAGCGCCTCCTACGAGCAGTACTTC. As protein: CASSISSASYEQYF.

This clone has more than one count but fewer than ten. This chain uses TRBV16 with TRBJ2-1; maybe TRBD1 (7 bases). Trimming left V 3 bases short and J 6 bases short, with 15 bases between. Germline assignment: CDR1 KGHSY and CDR2 FQNENV. The CDR3 has 15 amino acids. The CDR3 loop reads CASSQLQGGGNEQFF. Here the CDR3 DNA reads TGTGCCAGCAGCCAGCTTCAGGGGGGAGGCAATGAGCAGTTCTTC.

In this sample, this clone turned up a few times. V and J are TRBV19 and TRBJ1-5; maybe TRBD1 (6 bases). Trimming stripped 0 bases from V and 5 bases from J, with 11 bases between. CDR1 and CDR2 (germline): LNHDA, SQIVND (reference sequence). This CDR3 contains 15 residues. The CDR3 region is CASSIEGGRDQPQHF. CDR3 DNA sequence: TGTGCCAGTAGTATAGAAGGGGGAAGGGATCAGCCCCAGCATTTT.

V usage is TRBV5-4 and J usage is TRBJ1-2; possibly TRBD1 for D (6 bases). From germline, CDR1 is SGHNT and CDR2 YYREEE (reference sequence). The length of the CDR3 is 13 residues. The V gene lost 2 bases and the J gene lost 2 bases, with 7 bases spanning the gap. CDR3 sequence (DNA): TGTGCCAGCAGCTTCGGACAGAACTATGGCTACACCTTC. This sequence encodes CASSFGQNYGYTF.

The chain uses TRBV9 and TRBJ2-7; TRBD2 matches at 7 bases. With 4 bases clipped from V and 2 bases from J, the junction kept 12 bases outside the gene matches. The CDR3 runs to 16 residues. In germline, CDR1 is SGDLS, CDR2 YYNGEE. The CDR3 loop reads CASSLGVSSGAYEQYF. As DNA, the CDR3 is TGTGCCAGCAGCCTAGGAGTGTCTAGCGGAGCCTACGAGCAGTACTTC.

This clone was observed a few times. V is TRBV28 and J is TRBJ2-2; a weak D match, TRBD1 (6 bases). This CDR3 has 16 residues. Germline CDR1 reads MDHEN; CDR2 reads SYDVKM. Between the trimmed V and J ends, which lost 8 bases and 7 bases, there was a span of 23 bases. The CDR3 sequence is CASGELGTLGGGELFF. CDR3 DNA sequence: TGTGCCAGCGGCGAATTGGGGACACTAGGAGGCGGGGAGCTGTTTTTT.

This chain joins TRBV6-1 and TRBJ1-4; perhaps TRBD1 as D (6 bases). The CDR3 runs 13 residues. V shed 10 bases and J shed 3 bases, with 12 bases lying between them. Germline V CDR1 and CDR2: MNHNS, SASEGT. The CDR3 bases are TGTGCCACGAACAGGGCACCTAATGAAAAACTGTTTTTT. Translated, it gives CATNRAPNEKLFF.

A few counts support this clone. The CDR3 reads CASSLSAGIANTEAFF. The CDR3 DNA sequence: TGTGCCAGCAGCCTATCGGCGGGGATCGCGAACACTGAAGCTTTCTTT. The genes are TRBV7-8 and TRBJ1-1; D gene ambiguous. In germline, CDR1 is SGHVS, CDR2 FQNEAQ. Trimming took 5 bases from V and 1 from J, leaving 17 bases between them. The CDR3 covers 16 residues. Full variable domain (outside the CDR3, taken from reference TRBV7-8 and TRBJ1-1): GAGVSQSPRYKVAKRGQDVALRCDPISGHVSLFWYQQALGQGPEFLTYFQNEAQLDKSGLPSDRFFAERPEGSVSTLKIQRTQQEDSAVYLCASSLSAGIANTEAFFGQGTRLTVV.

This clone was seen a handful of times. The V and J genes are TRBV12-5 and TRBJ2-5, with 7 bases identical to TRBD1. CDR1 is LGHNT and CDR2 is FRNRAP in the germline V gene. This CDR3 is 14 amino acids long. The V segment lost 6 bases and the J segment 1 base; nucleotides outside the gene matches: 5. CDR3 bases: TGTGCTAGTGGATTAGGGACAGCCCAAGAGACCCAGTACTTC. Its protein is CASGLGTAQETQYF.

This clone was counted only a few times. The V gene is TRBV6-1, the J gene TRBJ2-1; 10 bases are shared with TRBD2. Trimming at V came to 2 bases and at J to 3 bases, leaving 7 bases not matched to a gene. The CDR3 runs 17 residues. In germline, CDR1 is MNHNS, CDR2 SASEGT. CDR3 sequence reads: CASSERRASGGYNEQFF. CDR3 bases: TGTGCCAGCAGTGAAAGACGAGCTAGCGGGGGCTACAATGAGCAGTTCTTC.

The chain couples TRBV6-1 to TRBJ1-2; no reliable D call. This CDR3 has 12 amino acids. Trimming removed 1 base at V and 5 bases at J, with 5 bases between. In germline, CDR1 is MNHNS, CDR2 SASEGT. CDR3 DNA: TGTGCCAGCAGTGAAGGCAGGTATGGCTACACCTTC. This gives the protein CASSEGRYGYTF.

This clone appeared a few times. This chain joins TRBV7-9 and TRBJ1-1; TRBD1 aligns across 7 bases. Germline V gene sequence: CDR1 SEHNR, CDR2 FQNEAQ (reference sequence). CDR3 length: 16 residues. V dropped 5 bases and J dropped 0; count of bases not matched to a gene: 9. The CDR3 nucleotides are TGTGCCAGCAGCCCTAGAGGGGACAGCATGAACACTGAAGCTTTCTTT. Its translation is CASSPRGDSMNTEAFF.

The chain couples TRBV5-6 to TRBJ2-7; TRBD2 might be the D (6 bases). Germline V gives CDR1 SGHDT, CDR2 YYEEEE. The CDR3 is 15 residues long. Trimming cost V 4 bases and J 0 bases, with 14 bases left between them. The CDR3 spells CASSGLAVPSYEQYF. The CDR3 DNA sequence: TGTGCCAGCAGCGGATTAGCGGTCCCCTCCTACGAGCAGTACTTC. The full variable domain, in which reference TRBV5-6 and TRBJ2-7 provide the parts outside the CDR3, is DAGVTQSPTHLIKTRGQQVTLRCSPKSGHDTVSWYQQALGQGPQFIFQYYEEEERQRGNFPDRFSGHQFPNYSSELNVNALLLGDSALYLCASSGLAVPSYEQYFGPGTRLTVT.

This clone occurred a few times. The chain carries TRBV28 and TRBJ2-6, with TRBD2 as a possible D gene (5 bases). The V gene's germline CDR1 is MDHEN and CDR2 SYDVKM. The V end was cut by 5 bases, the J end by 1 base, with 6 bases between. The CDR3 sequence is 14 residues long. Here the CDR3 DNA reads TGTGCCAGCAGTAGAGGGTCTGGGGCCAACGTCCTGACTTTC. Encoded protein: CASSRGSGANVLTF.

The chain recombines TRBV6-1 with TRBJ2-2; no firm D call. Trimming cost V 10 bases and J 1 base, with 10 bases left between them. Germline CDR1 is MNHNS and CDR2 is SASEGT. CDR3 size: 13 residues. The CDR3 sequence is CATKRGNTGELFF. CDR3 nucleotides: TGTGCCACCAAAAGAGGGAACACCGGGGAGCTGTTTTTT.

The sample holds a few counts of this clone. The rearrangement uses TRBV6-5 and TRBJ1-6, with 8 bases fitting TRBD1. Trimming at V came to 6 bases and at J to 7 bases, leaving 8 bases not matched to a gene. The CDR3 consists of 15 residues. The V gene's germline CDR1 is MNHEY and CDR2 SVGAGI. CDR3: CASRLGQVENSPLHF. The CDR3 nucleotides are TGTGCCAGCAGACTGGGACAGGTCGAAAATTCACCCCTCCACTTT.

The gene calls are TRBV7-8 and TRBJ2-3, with 8 bases identical to TRBD2. CDR1 and CDR2 (germline): SGHVS, FQNEAQ. After removal of 1 base from V and 0 bases from J, the junction contained 3 bases not matched to a gene. This CDR3 spans 16 amino acids. The CDR3 here is CASSLGLAGSTDTQYF. The CDR3 DNA reads TGTGCCAGCAGCTTAGGATTAGCGGGGAGCACAGATACGCAGTATTTT.

V usage is TRBV12-5 and J usage is TRBJ1-5; tentatively, D is TRBD1 (6 bases). The CDR3 totals 16 residues. Germline V gene lookup returns CDR1 LGHNT and CDR2 FRNRAP. The germline V and J ends were trimmed by 7 bases and 7 bases, with 23 bases remaining between them. CDR3 in DNA: TGTGCTAGTGCCCAGGGCCCTCGCAGGGGCGGCCAGCCCCAGCATTTT. It translates to CASAQGPRRGGQPQHF.